The next 29 T cell receptor beta chains were all read from a single sample in a study of blood T cell dynamics during melanoma immunotherapy. This sample's time point: week 3, after first cycle of checkpoint inhibitor. Sequenced by immunoSEQ multiplex PCR; TCRdb stores in-frame clones only, minus some. The table has roughly 20,000 clones, around 90% seen once; the top ten hold approximately 8%. This material consisted of blood, taken from a patient treated with checkpoint blockade. The receptors come from a human donor with melanoma.

The chain joins TRBV29-1 to TRBJ2-7; D unclear. The CDR3 loop spans 14 amino acids. Per germline, CDR1 SQVTM and CDR2 ANQGSEA. V lost 2 bases and J lost 2, with 13 bases in between. The CDR3 is CSVESPGHPYEQYF. The DNA for the CDR3 is TGCAGCGTTGAATCTCCAGGCCACCCCTACGAGCAGTACTTC.

The chain links TRBV10-3 to TRBJ2-7; the D is unclear. The V gene lost 2 bases and the J gene lost 3 bases, with 11 bases spanning the gap. The CDR3 is made up of 14 amino acids. Germline V lookup: CDR1 ENHRY, CDR2 SYGVKD. The CDR3 DNA follows: TGTGCCATCAGTGAGCTCGTAGTTGGCTACGAGCAGTACTTC. It translates to CAISELVVGYEQYF.

The genes are TRBV4-2 and TRBJ2-1; 11 nucleotides align to TRBD1. Germline CDR1 LGHNA, CDR2 YNFKEQ. V was pared by 3 bases and J by 7 bases, with 8 bases of the junction left unmatched. This CDR3 contains 16 residues. The CDR3 sequence: CASSQDPGTGGNEQFF. CDR3 sequence (DNA): TGTGCCAGCAGCCAGGATCCCGGGACAGGGGGGAATGAGCAGTTCTTC.

V and J are TRBV28 and TRBJ2-4, with 7 bases fitting TRBD2. J gave up 0 bases and V 2 bases, and 4 bases lay outside the gene matches. The CDR3 totals 16 residues. Per germline, CDR1 MDHEN and CDR2 SYDVKM. CDR3 nucleotides: TGTGCCAGCAGTTTAAAGGGCGGGGGAGCCAAAAACATTCAGTACTTC. Encoded protein: CASSLKGGGAKNIQYF.

The V call is TRBV19, the J call TRBJ1-5; D is ambiguous. With 2 bases removed from V and 0 bases from J, the gap between germline ends came to 8 bases. Germline CDR1 and CDR2: LNHDA and SQIVND (reference sequence). The CDR3 has 15 residues. CDR3 protein: CASSISDYSNQPQHF. In DNA form, the CDR3 reads TGTGCCAGTAGTATAAGTGACTATAGCAATCAGCCCCAGCATTTT. The full variable domain, in which reference TRBV19 and TRBJ1-5 provide the parts outside the CDR3, is DGGITQSPKYLFRKEGQNVTLSCEQNLNHDAMYWYRQDPGQGLRLIYYSQIVNDFQKGDIAEGYSVSREKKESFPLTVTSAQKNPTAFYLCASSISDYSNQPQHFGDGTRLSIL.

The V gene is TRBV18, the J gene TRBJ2-7, with 8 bases identical to TRBD1. The J segment lost 2 bases and the V segment lost 5 bases, leaving 8 bases of the junction unmatched. CDR1 is KGHSH, CDR2 LQKENI, per germline. This CDR3 is 15 amino acids long. CDR3: CASSGPGQAAYEQYF. The CDR3 nucleotides are TGTGCCAGCTCAGGTCCGGGACAGGCGGCCTACGAGCAGTACTTC.

The chain couples TRBV30 to TRBJ2-7; perhaps TRBD1 as D (6 bases). CDR1 and CDR2 (germline): GTSNPN, SVGIG (reference sequence). This CDR3 comprises 11 residues. Trimming shortened V by 2 bases and J by 13 bases, and 15 bases separated the two germline ends. DNA of the CDR3: TGTGCCTGGAGTAGGGAACAGGGAGTATACTTC. This sequence encodes CAWSREQGVYF. Looking up the rest from reference TRBV30 and TRBJ2-7 gives the full variable domain: SQTIHQWPATLVQPVGSPLSLECTVEGTSNPNLYWYRQAAGRGLQLLFYSVGIGQISSEVPQNLSASRPQDRQFILSSKKLLLSDSGFYLCAWSREQGVYFGPGTRLTVT.

CDR3: CASSNDRVNTEAFF. Here the CDR3 DNA reads TGTGCCAGCAGTAATGACAGGGTGAACACTGAAGCTTTCTTT. The V call is TRBV2, the J call TRBJ1-1; 7 positions agree with TRBD1. The germline CDR1 and CDR2 sequences are SNHLY and FYNNEI. The CDR3 extends over 14 amino acids. V was pared by 5 bases and J by 0 bases, with 3 bases of the junction left unmatched. Using reference TRBV2 and TRBJ1-1 for the parts outside the CDR3, the full variable domain is EPEVTQTPSHQVTQMGQEVILRCVPISNHLYFYWYRQILGQKVEFLVSFYNNEISEKSEIFDDQFSVERPDGSNFTLKIRSTKLEDSAMYFCASSNDRVNTEAFFGQGTRLTVV.

The chain couples TRBV4-1 to TRBJ1-1; D gene ambiguous. The CDR3 loop spans 14 amino acids. V was pared by 2 bases and J by 4 bases, with 11 bases between. The V gene's germline CDR1 is MGHRA and CDR2 YSYEKL. This chain's CDR3 is CASSQPVIRTEAFF. CDR3 bases: TGCGCCAGCAGCCAACCCGTCATACGCACTGAAGCTTTCTTT.

This chain joins TRBV11-3 and TRBJ2-7; TRBD1 aligns across 8 bases. The CDR3 is 15 amino acids. V shed 0 bases, J shed 5 bases, and the junction held 6 bases outside the gene matches. Germline CDR1 and CDR2: SGHNT and YENEEA. CDR3 coding DNA: TGTGCCAGCAGCTTAGACCCAGGGGGCTTGAACGAGCAGTACTTC. Translation gives CASSLDPGGLNEQYF.

The chain combines TRBV2 with TRBJ2-6; no clear D. Germline-derived CDR1 and CDR2 are SNHLY and FYNNEI. The CDR3 is 15 residues long. V gave up 4 bases and J gave up 1 base, with 8 bases separating them. The CDR3 bases are TGTGCCAGCAGTGCGGAGAAGTCTGGGGCCAACGTCCTGACTTTC. Protein: CASSAEKSGANVLTF.

In this sample, this clone turned up a few times. The CDR3 bases are TGTGCCAGCAGCTTAGCAAGCCTTGCCCAGTACTTC. Translation gives CASSLASLAQYF. V usage is TRBV11-2 and J usage is TRBJ2-5, with no clear D. The CDR3 is made up of 12 amino acids. Trimming stripped 1 base from V and 9 bases from J, with 9 bases between. Germline-derived CDR1 and CDR2 are SGHAT and FQNNGV.

The rearrangement uses TRBV5-4 and TRBJ1-2; the D gene is possibly TRBD1 (6 bases). V gave up 0 bases and J gave up 7 bases, with 19 bases separating them. The CDR3 is 16 amino acids. Germline CDR1 reads SGHNT; CDR2 reads YYREEE (reference sequence). The DNA of the CDR3 is TGTGCCAGCAGCTTGGAGGTAGGGGGGCCTCCGCCTGGCTACACCTTC. Residues: CASSLEVGGPPPGYTF.

The rearrangement links TRBV4-3 to TRBJ1-2, with 9 bases fitting TRBD1. Germline CDR1 is LGHNA and CDR2 is YSLEER. The CDR3 totals 16 residues. V shed 4 bases and J 5 bases; nucleotides not matched to a gene: 11. Here the CDR3 DNA reads TGCGCCAGCAGCCCCACGCCGGGGACAGGGAGTTATGGCTACACCTTC. Translated, it gives CASSPTPGTGSYGYTF.

The chain links TRBV7-9 to TRBJ2-7; D unresolved. Deletions cut 2 bases from V and 3 bases from J, with 14 bases between. Germline CDR1 SEHNR, CDR2 FQNEAQ (reference sequence). This CDR3 has 15 amino acids. The CDR3 sequence: CASSLSVGPHYEQYF. CDR3 DNA sequence: TGTGCCAGCAGCTTAAGTGTCGGGCCCCACTACGAGCAGTACTTC.

This chain joins TRBV5-6 and TRBJ2-7; D is undetermined. Germline V lookup: CDR1 SGHDT, CDR2 YYEEEE. The ends were cut back, 1 base at V and 2 bases at J, with 4 bases in the middle. The CDR3 covers 12 residues. The CDR3 here is CASSLFTYEQYF. CDR3 bases: TGTGCCAGCAGCTTGTTTACCTACGAGCAGTACTTC.

For the CDR3, the DNA is TGTGCCAGCAGCTTGGGAGCGGGGGGCGGGAGCGAGCAGTACTTC. Translating gives CASSLGAGGGSEQYF. The chain has TRBV5-8 and TRBJ2-7, with 9 bases that match TRBD2. The germline CDR1 and CDR2 sequences are SGHTS and YDEGEE. The CDR3 spans 15 residues. Trimming at V came to 0 bases and at J to 6 bases, leaving 7 bases not matched to a gene.

The gene calls are TRBV7-6 and TRBJ2-5; TRBD2 matches at 11 bases. The J call may be mistaken, given a closer DNA end match to TRBJ2-7. The CDR3 totals 19 residues. CDR1 and CDR2 (germline): SGHVS, FNYEAQ. The CDR3 coding sequence is TGTGCCAGCAGCGGCTATCTAGCGGGAGGACGGGAGGGATCCTACGAGCAGTACTTC. Amino acids: CASSGYLAGGREGSYEQYF.

The CDR3 loop is CASSFSLGRSSYEQYF. In DNA, the CDR3 is TGCGCCAGCAGCTTCTCACTGGGGCGGTCCTCCTACGAGCAGTACTTC. This chain links TRBV5-1 with TRBJ2-7; possibly TRBD1 for D (5 bases). This CDR3 spans 16 amino acids. Looked up from germline, CDR1 is SGHRS and CDR2 is YFSETQ. V was shortened by 2 bases and J by 0 bases, with 15 bases between the two germline ends.

This clone was recorded only once. The chain employs TRBV4-1 and TRBJ1-5; D gene unclear. Germline V CDR1 and CDR2: MGHRA, YSYEKL. The CDR3 extends over 13 amino acids. V was cut by 0 bases and J by 10 bases, with 10 bases left in between. DNA of the CDR3: TGCGCCAGCAGCCAAGATGTCGGAGGACCCCAGCATTTT. Translating gives CASSQDVGGPQHF.

V usage is TRBV2 and J usage is TRBJ1-6; 8 bases align to TRBD1. Germline assignment: CDR1 SNHLY and CDR2 FYNNEI. The length of the CDR3 is 16 residues. Trimming removed 6 bases from V and 4 bases from J; junction bases left unmatched: 8. CDR3 residues: CASSASGTGYNSPLHF. In DNA, the CDR3 is TGTGCCAGCAGCGCTAGTGGGACAGGTTATAATTCACCCCTCCACTTT.

V and J are TRBV7-6 and TRBJ1-1; no definite D call. The CDR3 has 15 amino acids. V shed 1 base and J shed 1 base, with 10 bases lying between them. Germline CDR1 reads SGHVS; CDR2 reads FNYEAQ. The CDR3 DNA follows: TGTGCCAGCAGCTTAGTCGCCCTAACGAACACTGAAGCTTTCTTT. Residues: CASSLVALTNTEAFF.

The V call is TRBV27, the J call TRBJ2-1; a weak D match, TRBD2 (6 bases). The CDR3 covers 13 residues. V was trimmed by 6 bases and J by 7 bases, leaving 13 bases between them. Germline V gene sequence: CDR1 MNHEY, CDR2 SMNVEV (reference sequence). CDR3 nucleotides: TGTGCCAGCAGCTGGGACTTCTCTAATGAGCAGTTCTTC. Its translation is CASSWDFSNEQFF.

The gene calls are TRBV7-8 and TRBJ2-3; D might be TRBD1 (5 bases). This CDR3 has 16 amino acids. With 2 bases removed from V and 2 bases from J, the gap between germline ends came to 14 bases. Per the germline V gene, CDR1 is SGHVS and CDR2 is FQNEAQ. The CDR3 DNA is TGTGCCAGCAGCTTACGGGTTAGGGGTCACACAGATACGCAGTATTTT. Encoded protein: CASSLRVRGHTDTQYF.

The CDR3 nucleotides are TGTGCCAGCAGCCACGCCGCGAGCGGTGATACGCAGTATTTT. It is translated as CASSHAASGDTQYF. This chain connects TRBV4-2 to TRBJ2-3; the D gene is possibly TRBD2 (5 bases). This CDR3 has 14 amino acids. The germline V and J ends were trimmed by 3 bases and 6 bases, with 13 bases remaining between them. The germline gives CDR1 LGHNA, CDR2 YNFKEQ.

The chain has TRBV4-1 and TRBJ2-6; D may correspond to TRBD1 or TRBD2 (6 bases each). V lost 1 base and J lost 3, with 22 bases in between. CDR1 is MGHRA, CDR2 YSYEKL, per germline. CDR3 size: 20 residues. This CDR3 is CASSQAPGGIGLGGANVLTF. In DNA form, the CDR3 reads TGCGCCAGCAGCCAAGCCCCCGGGGGCATAGGCCTGGGTGGGGCCAACGTCCTGACTTTC.

The sample holds one count of this clone. The CDR3: CASSPGPSTDTQYF. In nucleotides, the CDR3 is TGTGCCAGCAGCCCGGGACCCAGCACAGATACGCAGTATTTT. The chain uses TRBV2 and TRBJ2-3; D assignment may be TRBD1 or TRBD2 (5 bases each). Germline values: CDR1 SNHLY, CDR2 FYNNEI. This CDR3 has 14 residues. V lost 6 bases, J lost 0 bases, and 10 bases lay in between.

The table lists this clone with a few counts. The rearrangement joins TRBV11-2 to TRBJ2-7; D is ambiguous. The ends were cut back, 5 bases at V and 0 bases at J, with 17 bases in the middle. The germline V gene encodes CDR1 SGHAT and CDR2 FQNNGV. This CDR3 is 16 amino acids long. The CDR3 loop is CASSVNTVSSSYEQYF. The DNA of the CDR3 is TGTGCCAGCAGCGTCAATACAGTCTCTAGCTCCTACGAGCAGTACTTC.

J is TRBJ2-7 and V is TRBV5-1; 8 positions match TRBD1. Germline values: CDR1 SGHRS, CDR2 YFSETQ. V lost 8 bases to trimming and J lost 6 bases; unmatched junction nucleotides: 13. The CDR3 consists of 14 residues. The CDR3: CASGRGQDNSEQYF. For the CDR3, the DNA is TGCGCCAGTGGAAGGGGACAGGACAATAGCGAGCAGTACTTC.